These 24 T cell receptor beta chains came from one sample sequenced in a study of T cells after somatic rescue of genetic block. Sequencing used immunoSEQ multiplex PCR; TCRdb keeps in-frame clones, though not all of them. The profile shows roughly 51,000 clones, around 96% of them singletons. Input material: peripheral blood mononuclear cells (PBMCs). The receptors derive from a child under two years old.

The genes are TRBV5-1 and TRBJ2-3, with 15 positions matching TRBD2. The CDR3 totals 17 residues. Germline V gives CDR1 SGHRS, CDR2 YFSETQ. The J segment lost 4 bases and the V segment lost 4 bases, leaving 7 bases of the junction unmatched. The CDR3 protein is CASSVGLAGGPADTQYF. The CDR3 bases are TGCGCCAGCAGCGTCGGACTAGCGGGAGGGCCAGCAGATACGCAGTATTTT.

The chain recombines TRBV30 with TRBJ2-1, with 9 bases fitting TRBD2. After removal of 1 base from V and 6 bases from J, the junction contained 1 base not matched to a gene. Germline V gene sequence: CDR1 GTSNPN, CDR2 SVGIG (reference sequence). The CDR3 contains 13 residues. The CDR3 DNA reads TGTGCCTGGAGTGGCGGGAGGGCCAATGAGCAGTTCTTC. Amino acids: CAWSGGRANEQFF.

The chain has TRBV19 and TRBJ2-1; TRBD2 matches at 8 bases. The CDR3 contains 14 residues. Trimming removed 3 bases from V and 8 bases from J; junction bases left unmatched: 6. CDR1 is LNHDA and CDR2 is SQIVND in the germline V gene (reference sequence). This chain's CDR3 is CASSIGLAPYEQFF. In DNA form, the CDR3 reads TGTGCCAGTAGTATCGGACTAGCCCCCTATGAGCAGTTCTTC.

The chain uses TRBV7-2 and TRBJ1-2; D possibly corresponds to TRBD1 (6 bases). Germline-derived CDR1 and CDR2 are SGHTA and FQGNSA. V lost 1 base to trimming and J lost 4 bases, with 13 bases between them. This CDR3 region has 15 residues. CDR3 amino acids: CASSLDHRALYGYTF. The DNA for the CDR3 is TGTGCCAGCAGCTTAGATCACAGGGCCCTCTATGGCTACACCTTC. Full variable domain (rest looked up from reference TRBV7-2 and TRBJ1-2): GAGVSQSPSNKVTEKGKDVELRCDPISGHTALYWYRQSLGQGLEFLIYFQGNSAPDKSGLPSDRFSAERTGGSVSTLTIQRTQQEDSAVYLCASSLDHRALYGYTFGSGTRLTVV.

The chain couples TRBV2 to TRBJ1-2, with a possible D match to TRBD1 (5 bases). Germline CDR1 reads SNHLY; CDR2 reads FYNNEI. The germline V and J ends were trimmed by 3 bases and 2 bases, with 13 bases remaining between them. The length of the CDR3 is 15 residues. This CDR3 is CASSDRFTGNYGYTF. CDR3 coding DNA: TGTGCCAGCAGTGATAGATTTACAGGAAACTATGGCTACACCTTC.

The V call is TRBV6-5, the J call TRBJ2-7; possible D gene TRBD2, 7 bases. Trimming left V 10 bases short and J 5 bases short, with 18 bases between. Germline V gene data show CDR1 as MNHEY and CDR2 as SVGAGI. There are 13 residues in the CDR3. The CDR3 DNA sequence: TGTGCCACCTTCGGGGGGCTTGAGGACGAGCAGTACTTC. Protein sequence: CATFGGLEDEQYF.

The chain links TRBV5-1 to TRBJ1-2; 8 bases line up with TRBD1. The CDR3 has 13 amino acids. Unmatched junction bases numbered 0, after V lost 0 bases and J lost 5 bases. Germline CDR1 is SGHRS and CDR2 is YFSETQ. CDR3 region: CASSLGTGYGYTF. CDR3 nucleotides: TGCGCCAGCAGCTTGGGGACAGGGTATGGCTACACCTTC.

This clone is a singleton in its sample. CDR3 DNA sequence: TGCGCCAGCAGCTTGGGGACTGGCACAGATACGCAGTATTTT. Its protein product is CASSLGTGTDTQYF. V and J are TRBV5-1 and TRBJ2-3, with a possible D match to TRBD2 (5 bases). CDR3 size: 14 residues. V lost 0 bases, J lost 1 base, and 6 bases lay in between. Germline V gene data show CDR1 as SGHRS and CDR2 as YFSETQ.

V usage is TRBV7-2 and J usage is TRBJ2-3; 10 positions match TRBD2. This CDR3 spans 17 amino acids. Unmatched junction bases numbered 11, after V lost 5 bases and J lost 3 bases. Germline CDR1 reads SGHTA; CDR2 reads FQGNSA. CDR3: CASSPSGASGRTDTQYF. The CDR3 DNA reads as TGTGCCAGCAGCCCTAGCGGGGCTAGCGGGAGAACAGATACGCAGTATTTT.

V usage is TRBV27 and J usage is TRBJ2-1; D possibly corresponds to TRBD2 (5 bases). There are 15 residues in the CDR3. Germline V CDR1 and CDR2: MNHEY, SMNVEV (reference sequence). Trimming took 3 bases from V and 0 from J, leaving 9 bases between them. The chain's CDR3 is CASSFLGSSYNEQFF. The DNA for the CDR3 is TGTGCCAGCAGTTTTCTGGGGAGCTCCTACAATGAGCAGTTCTTC.

The CDR3 DNA follows: TGCGCCAGCAGCCCGGGACATTACGAGCAGTACTTC. It encodes CASSPGHYEQYF. The rearrangement joins TRBV5-1 to TRBJ2-7, with D perhaps TRBD1 (6 bases). Trimming removed 4 bases from V and 4 bases from J, with 9 bases in between. The CDR3 length is 12 residues. CDR1 and CDR2 from the germline V gene are SGHRS and YFSETQ. Complete variable domain (other parts from reference TRBV5-1 and TRBJ2-7): KAGVTQTPRYLIKTRGQQVTLSCSPISGHRSVSWYQQTPGQGLQFLFEYFSETQRNKGNFPGRFSGRQFSNSRSEMNVSTLELGDSALYLCASSPGHYEQYFGPGTRLTVT.

The chain carries TRBV10-3 and TRBJ1-1; perhaps TRBD1 as D (5 bases). Per the germline V gene, CDR1 is ENHRY and CDR2 is SYGVKD. Trimming removed 5 bases from V and 1 base from J, with 8 bases in between. This CDR3 comprises 13 residues. This CDR3 is CAISSTANTEAFF. The CDR3 DNA reads TGTGCCATCAGTTCGACAGCGAACACTGAAGCTTTCTTT.

The table lists this clone with a count of one. The chain recombines TRBV19 with TRBJ1-1; maybe TRBD1 (5 bases). The CDR3 totals 14 residues. The V and J ends lost 1 base and 0 bases respectively, with 6 bases between them. Germline V gene lookup returns CDR1 LNHDA and CDR2 SQIVND (reference sequence). The CDR3 coding sequence is TGTGCCAGTAGTATAGGACAGATGAACACTGAAGCTTTCTTT. Encoded protein: CASSIGQMNTEAFF.

The J gene is TRBJ2-1, the V gene TRBV19; maybe TRBD2 (6 bases). CDR1 is LNHDA and CDR2 is SQIVND in the germline V gene (reference sequence). V was pared by 3 bases and J by 2 bases, with 20 bases between. This CDR3 has 18 amino acids. For the CDR3, the DNA is TGTGCCAGTAGTATGCGGGACTTCTATCCCAGGGCCTACAATGAGCAGTTCTTC. This sequence encodes CASSMRDFYPRAYNEQFF.

Regarding this clone: At the DNA level, this CDR3 is encoded by other sequences in the same sample as well. The chain is built from TRBV9 and TRBJ2-3; 7 bases are shared with TRBD2. Losses at the gene ends were 0 bases for V and 1 base for J; bases not matched to a gene: 2. Per the germline V gene, CDR1 is SGDLS and CDR2 is YYNGEE. This CDR3 is 15 amino acids long. Here the CDR3 reads CASSVGLAGTDTQYF. CDR3 DNA sequence: TGTGCCAGCAGCGTAGGCCTAGCGGGCACAGATACGCAGTATTTT.

In nucleotides, the CDR3 is TGTGCCTGGAGTGGGGAAAAACTGTTTTTT. Its translation: CAWSGEKLFF. The chain recombines TRBV30 with TRBJ1-4, with no clear D. CDR1 GTSNPN and CDR2 SVGIG come from the germline V gene (reference sequence). The V gene lost 1 base and the J gene lost 8 bases, with 2 bases spanning the gap. The CDR3 extends over 10 amino acids.

This rearrangement joins TRBV23-1 to TRBJ2-1; D is uncertain. TRBV23-1 is labeled an ORF, and its function is uncertain. V was shortened by 0 bases and J by 0 bases, with 12 bases between the two germline ends. This CDR3 has 17 residues. In DNA form, the CDR3 reads TGCGCCAGCAGTCAATCTGTTGTAACGAGCTCCTACAATGAGCAGTTCTTC. Its protein is CASSQSVVTSSYNEQFF.

This clone has just one count. This chain connects TRBV6-6 to TRBJ2-7; D is perhaps TRBD1 (6 bases). V was clipped by 0 bases and J by 3 bases, with 9 bases between them. There are 14 residues in the CDR3. Germline assignment: CDR1 MNHNY and CDR2 SVGAGI (reference sequence). CDR3 sequence reads: CASSYSGTNYEQYF. DNA of the CDR3: TGTGCCAGCAGTTACTCCGGGACAAACTACGAGCAGTACTTC.

The chain has TRBV27 and TRBJ1-6; 9 bases fit TRBD1. From germline, CDR1 is MNHEY and CDR2 SMNVEV (reference sequence). V lost 6 bases and J lost 9; bases outside the gene matches: 9. The CDR3 is 15 amino acids. The CDR3 region has the DNA TGTGCCAGCAGCCCCTCCGGGACAGGGTTTTCACCCCTCCACTTT. Encoded protein: CASSPSGTGFSPLHF.

V usage is TRBV19 and J usage is TRBJ1-5; no firm D call. V lost 6 bases, J lost 3 bases, and 6 bases lay in between. This CDR3 has 12 amino acids. Looked up from germline, CDR1 is LNHDA and CDR2 is SQIVND (reference sequence). CDR3 protein: CASRLHNQPQHF. Here the CDR3 DNA reads TGTGCCAGTAGACTCCACAATCAGCCCCAGCATTTT.

This clone came up a few times. The chain uses TRBV10-3 and TRBJ1-2, with 9 bases lining up with TRBD1. The CDR3 contains 14 residues. J was trimmed by 8 bases and V by 4 bases; bases with no gene match: 8. Per the germline V gene, CDR1 is ENHRY and CDR2 is SYGVKD. In DNA form, the CDR3 reads TGTGCCATCAGTGGCGTACCGACAGGGGGAGGCTACACCTTC. Protein: CAISGVPTGGGYTF.

V and J are TRBV9 and TRBJ1-1; no clear D. V was shortened by 0 bases and J by 4 bases, with 10 bases between the two germline ends. Germline values: CDR1 SGDLS, CDR2 YYNGEE. This CDR3 spans 14 amino acids. In DNA, the CDR3 is TGTGCCAGCAGCGTAGGAGGAGACTTCACTGAAGCTTTCTTT. Translation: CASSVGGDFTEAFF.

V and J are TRBV5-8 and TRBJ2-7, with a weak D call TRBD2 (6 bases). The germline V and J ends were trimmed by 2 bases and 7 bases, with 13 bases remaining between them. CDR3 size: 13 residues. Per germline, CDR1 SGHTS and CDR2 YDEGEE. The CDR3 region is CASSFPGLEEQYF. CDR3 DNA sequence: TGTGCCAGCAGCTTCCCGGGACTGGAGGAGCAGTACTTC.

Remarks on this clone: One end of the junction varies from germline; a read error may be responsible. V gene TRBV6-5 combines with J gene TRBJ1-2; tentatively, D is TRBD1 (5 bases). Germline CDR1 and CDR2: MNHEY and SVGAGI. The CDR3 has 14 residues. The CDR3 protein is CASSDSTGNYGYTF. Here the CDR3 DNA reads TGTGCCAGCAGTGACTCAACAGGAAACTATGGCTACACCTTC.